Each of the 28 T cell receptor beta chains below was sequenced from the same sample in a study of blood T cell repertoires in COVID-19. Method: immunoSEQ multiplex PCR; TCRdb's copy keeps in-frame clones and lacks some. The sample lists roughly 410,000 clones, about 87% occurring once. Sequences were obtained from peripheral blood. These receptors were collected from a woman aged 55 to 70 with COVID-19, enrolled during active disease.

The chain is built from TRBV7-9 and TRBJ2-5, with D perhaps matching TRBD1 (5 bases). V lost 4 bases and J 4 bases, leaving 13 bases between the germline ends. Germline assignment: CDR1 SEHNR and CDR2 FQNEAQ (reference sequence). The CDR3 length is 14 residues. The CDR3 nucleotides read TGTGCCAGCAGCTCCGACAGTTCCGGAGAGACCCAGTACTTC. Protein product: CASSSDSSGETQYF.

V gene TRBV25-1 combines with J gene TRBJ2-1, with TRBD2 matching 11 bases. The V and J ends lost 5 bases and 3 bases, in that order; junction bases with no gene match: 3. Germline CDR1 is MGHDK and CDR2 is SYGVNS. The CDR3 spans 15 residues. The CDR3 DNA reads TGTGCCAGCAGTCCCCTAGCGGGGGGCTACAATGAGCAGTTCTTC. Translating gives CASSPLAGGYNEQFF.

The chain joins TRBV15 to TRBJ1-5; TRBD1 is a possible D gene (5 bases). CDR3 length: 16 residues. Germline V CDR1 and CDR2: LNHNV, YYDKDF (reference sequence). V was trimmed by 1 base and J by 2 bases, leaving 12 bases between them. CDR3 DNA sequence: TGTGCCACCAGCAGAGGTCTGGGGGAGGGCAATCAGCCCCAGCATTTT. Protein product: CATSRGLGEGNQPQHF.

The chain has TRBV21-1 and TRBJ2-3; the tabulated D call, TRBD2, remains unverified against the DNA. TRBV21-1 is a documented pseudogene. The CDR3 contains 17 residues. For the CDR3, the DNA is TGTGCCAGCAGCAAAATAACTAGCGGGGGGGCAGCAGATACGCAGTATTTT. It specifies CASSKITSGGAADTQYF.

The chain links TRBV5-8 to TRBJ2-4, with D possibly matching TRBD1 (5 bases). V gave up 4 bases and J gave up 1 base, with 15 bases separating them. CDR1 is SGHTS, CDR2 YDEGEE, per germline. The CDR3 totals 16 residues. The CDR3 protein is CASSVGRGSAKNIQYF. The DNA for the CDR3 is TGTGCCAGCAGCGTGGGAAGGGGATCGGCCAAAAACATTCAGTACTTC.

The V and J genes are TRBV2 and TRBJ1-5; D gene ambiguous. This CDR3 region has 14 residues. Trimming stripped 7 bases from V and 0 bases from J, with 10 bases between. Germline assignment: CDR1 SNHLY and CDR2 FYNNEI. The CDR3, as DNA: TGTGCCAGCACACAGCTCAATAGCAATCAGCCCCAGCATTTT. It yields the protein CASTQLNSNQPQHF.

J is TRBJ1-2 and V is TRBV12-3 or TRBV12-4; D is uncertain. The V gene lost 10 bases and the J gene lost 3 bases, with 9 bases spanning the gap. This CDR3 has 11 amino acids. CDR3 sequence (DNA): TGTGCCACCTCTAGAGACTATGGCTACACCTTC. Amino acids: CATSRDYGYTF.

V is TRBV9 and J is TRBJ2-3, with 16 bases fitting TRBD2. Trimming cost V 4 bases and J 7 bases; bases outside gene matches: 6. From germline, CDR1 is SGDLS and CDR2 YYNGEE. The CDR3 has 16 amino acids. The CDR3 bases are TGTGCCAGCAGCCCGGGGACTAGCGGGGGGGAGAATACGCAGTATTTT. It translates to CASSPGTSGGENTQYF.

The DNA of the CDR3 is TGTGCCAGCTCCACGGGGGTCCCTAGCAATCAGCCCCAGCATTTT. Translated: CASSTGVPSNQPQHF. V gene TRBV18 combines with J gene TRBJ1-5, with D perhaps matching TRBD1 (5 bases). Trimming cost V 6 bases and J 0 bases, with 12 bases left between them. Germline-derived CDR1 and CDR2 are KGHSH and LQKENI. This CDR3 region has 15 residues.

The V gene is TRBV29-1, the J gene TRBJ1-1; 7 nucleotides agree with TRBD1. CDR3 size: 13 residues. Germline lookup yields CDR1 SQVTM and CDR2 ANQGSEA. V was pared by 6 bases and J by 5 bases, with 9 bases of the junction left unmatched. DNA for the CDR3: TGCAGCGTGAGACACAGGGGCGAGACTGAAGCTTTCTTT. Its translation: CSVRHRGETEAFF.

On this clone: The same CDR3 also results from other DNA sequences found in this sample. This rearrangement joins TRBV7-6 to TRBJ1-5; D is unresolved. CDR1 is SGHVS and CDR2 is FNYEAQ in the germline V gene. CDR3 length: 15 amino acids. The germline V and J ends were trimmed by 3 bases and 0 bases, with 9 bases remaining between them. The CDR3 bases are TGTGCCAGCAGCTTGGGCGGACTTAGCAATCAGCCCCAGCATTTT. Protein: CASSLGGLSNQPQHF.

The CDR3 bases are TGCGCCAGCAGGCGGGACCCCGATAACAATCAGCCCCAGCATTTT. Residues: CASRRDPDNNQPQHF. This rearrangement joins TRBV5-1 to TRBJ1-5; possibly TRBD1 for D (5 bases). V was trimmed by 5 bases and J by 3 bases, leaving 15 bases between them. Germline V gene data show CDR1 as SGHRS and CDR2 as YFSETQ. The CDR3 is 15 amino acids.

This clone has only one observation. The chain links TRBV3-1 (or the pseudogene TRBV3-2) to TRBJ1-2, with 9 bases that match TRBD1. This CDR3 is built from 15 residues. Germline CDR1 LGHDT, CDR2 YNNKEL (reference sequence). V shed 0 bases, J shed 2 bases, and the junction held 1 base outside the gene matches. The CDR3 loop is CASSQDGQGNYGYTF. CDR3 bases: TGTGCCAGCAGCCAAGATGGACAGGGGAACTATGGCTACACCTTC.

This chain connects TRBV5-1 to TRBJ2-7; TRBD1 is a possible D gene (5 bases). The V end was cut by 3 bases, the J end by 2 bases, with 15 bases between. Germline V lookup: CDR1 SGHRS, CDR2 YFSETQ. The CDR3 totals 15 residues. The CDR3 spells CASSYRTSGPYEQYF. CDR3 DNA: TGCGCCAGCAGCTATCGGACATCAGGACCCTACGAGCAGTACTTC.

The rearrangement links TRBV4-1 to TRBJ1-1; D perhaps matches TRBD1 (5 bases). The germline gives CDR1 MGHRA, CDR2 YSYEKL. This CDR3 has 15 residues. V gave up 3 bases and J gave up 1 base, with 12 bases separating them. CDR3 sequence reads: CASSHPRGTNTEAFF. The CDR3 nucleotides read TGCGCCAGCAGCCACCCCCGGGGGACGAACACTGAAGCTTTCTTT.

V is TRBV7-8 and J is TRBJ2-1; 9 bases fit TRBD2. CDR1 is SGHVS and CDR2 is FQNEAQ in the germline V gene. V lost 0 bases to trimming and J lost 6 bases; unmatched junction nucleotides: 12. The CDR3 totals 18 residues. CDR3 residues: CASSLAPNVRGGSNEQFF. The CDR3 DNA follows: TGTGCCAGCAGCTTAGCCCCCAACGTGCGGGGGGGAAGCAATGAGCAGTTCTTC. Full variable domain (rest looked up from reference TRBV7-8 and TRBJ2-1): GAGVSQSPRYKVAKRGQDVALRCDPISGHVSLFWYQQALGQGPEFLTYFQNEAQLDKSGLPSDRFFAERPEGSVSTLKIQRTQQEDSAVYLCASSLAPNVRGGSNEQFFGPGTRLTVL.

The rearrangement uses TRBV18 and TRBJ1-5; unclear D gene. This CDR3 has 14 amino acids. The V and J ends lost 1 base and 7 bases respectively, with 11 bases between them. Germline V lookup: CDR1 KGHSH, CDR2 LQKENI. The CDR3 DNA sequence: TGTGCCAGCTCACCACTGAGGGTAGACCAGCCCCAGCATTTT. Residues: CASSPLRVDQPQHF.

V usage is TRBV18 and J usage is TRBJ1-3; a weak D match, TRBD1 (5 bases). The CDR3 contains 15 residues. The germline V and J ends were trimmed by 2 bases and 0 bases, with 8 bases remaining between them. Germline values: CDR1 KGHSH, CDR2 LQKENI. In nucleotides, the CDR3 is TGTGCCAGCTCACCAGCCGGGGGCTCTGGAAACACCATATATTTT. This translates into CASSPAGGSGNTIYF.

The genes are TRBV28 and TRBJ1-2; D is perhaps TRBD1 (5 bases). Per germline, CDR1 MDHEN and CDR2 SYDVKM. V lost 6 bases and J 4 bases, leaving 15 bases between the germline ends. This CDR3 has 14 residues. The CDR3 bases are TGTGCCAGCAGCCCAAGGGGCACGGGCTATGGCTACACCTTC. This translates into CASSPRGTGYGYTF.

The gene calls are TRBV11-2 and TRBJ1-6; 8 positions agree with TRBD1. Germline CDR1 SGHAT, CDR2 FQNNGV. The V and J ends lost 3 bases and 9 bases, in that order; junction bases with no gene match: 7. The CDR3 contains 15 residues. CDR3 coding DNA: TGTGCCAGCAGCTTGGTATCGCAGGGGGCTTCACCCCTCCACTTT. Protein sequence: CASSLVSQGASPLHF.

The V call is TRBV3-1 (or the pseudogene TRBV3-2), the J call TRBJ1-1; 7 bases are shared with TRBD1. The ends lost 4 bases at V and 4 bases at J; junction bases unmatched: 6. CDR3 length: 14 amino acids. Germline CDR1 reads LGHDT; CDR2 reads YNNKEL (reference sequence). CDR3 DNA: TGTGCCAGCAGCCCGACAGGGTCAGGCACTGAAGCTTTCTTT. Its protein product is CASSPTGSGTEAFF.

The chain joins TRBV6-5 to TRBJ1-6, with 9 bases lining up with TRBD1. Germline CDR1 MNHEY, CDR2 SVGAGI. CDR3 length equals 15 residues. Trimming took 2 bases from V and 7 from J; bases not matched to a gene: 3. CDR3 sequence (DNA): TGTGCCAGCAGTTACACGACAGGGGGGAATTCACCCCTCCACTTT. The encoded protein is CASSYTTGGNSPLHF.

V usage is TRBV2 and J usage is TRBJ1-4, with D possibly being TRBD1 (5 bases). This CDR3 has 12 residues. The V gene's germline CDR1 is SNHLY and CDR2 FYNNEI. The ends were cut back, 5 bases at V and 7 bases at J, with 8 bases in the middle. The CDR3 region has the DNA TGTGCCAGCAGTCTAGACAGTGAAAAACTGTTTTTT. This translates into CASSLDSEKLFF.

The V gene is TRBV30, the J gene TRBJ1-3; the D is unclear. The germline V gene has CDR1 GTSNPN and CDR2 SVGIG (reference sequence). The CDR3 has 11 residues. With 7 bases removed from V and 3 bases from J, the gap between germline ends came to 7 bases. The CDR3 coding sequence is TGTGCCTCCCAGTATGGAAACACCATATATTTT. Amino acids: CASQYGNTIYF.

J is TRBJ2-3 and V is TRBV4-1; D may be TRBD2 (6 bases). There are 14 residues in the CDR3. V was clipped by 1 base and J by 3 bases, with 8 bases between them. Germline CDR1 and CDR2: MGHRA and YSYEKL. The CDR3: CASSQGLVTDTQYF. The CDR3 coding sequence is TGCGCCAGCAGCCAAGGACTAGTTACAGATACGCAGTATTTT.

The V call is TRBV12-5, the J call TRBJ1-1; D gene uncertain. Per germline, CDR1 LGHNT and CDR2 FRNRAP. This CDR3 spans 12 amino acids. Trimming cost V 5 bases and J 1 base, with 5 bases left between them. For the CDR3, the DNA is TGTGCTAGTGGTATCGGGAACACTGAAGCTTTCTTT. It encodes CASGIGNTEAFF.

The CDR3 sequence: CASSIRTGRGYTF. The CDR3 nucleotides are TGTGCCAGCAGCATACGGACAGGAAGAGGCTACACCTTC. This chain connects TRBV7-8 to TRBJ1-2; 7 bases fit TRBD1. Trimming took 5 bases from V and 8 from J; bases not matched to a gene: 8. This CDR3 has 13 residues. The germline gives CDR1 SGHVS, CDR2 FQNEAQ.

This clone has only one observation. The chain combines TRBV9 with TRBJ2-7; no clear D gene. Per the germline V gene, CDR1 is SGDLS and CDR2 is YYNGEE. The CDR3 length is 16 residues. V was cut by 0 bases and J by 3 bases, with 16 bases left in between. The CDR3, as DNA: TGTGCCAGCAGCGTAGGGGCAGGATTGGTTCTCTACGAGCAGTACTTC. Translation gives CASSVGAGLVLYEQYF.